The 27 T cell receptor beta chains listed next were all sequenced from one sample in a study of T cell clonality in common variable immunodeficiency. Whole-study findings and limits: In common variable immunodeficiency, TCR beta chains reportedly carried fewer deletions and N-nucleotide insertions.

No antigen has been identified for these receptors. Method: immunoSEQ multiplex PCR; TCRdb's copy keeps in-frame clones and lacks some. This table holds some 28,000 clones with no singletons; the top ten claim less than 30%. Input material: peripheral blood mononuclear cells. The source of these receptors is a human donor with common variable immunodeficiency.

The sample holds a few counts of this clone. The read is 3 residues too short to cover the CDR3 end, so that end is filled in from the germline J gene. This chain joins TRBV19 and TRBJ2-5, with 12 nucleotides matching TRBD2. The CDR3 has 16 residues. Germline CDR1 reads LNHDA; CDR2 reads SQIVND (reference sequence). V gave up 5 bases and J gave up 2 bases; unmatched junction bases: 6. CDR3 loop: CASSPTSGGAQETQYF. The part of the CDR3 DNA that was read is TGTGCCAGTAGTCCGACTAGCGGGGGTGCTCAAGAGACC.

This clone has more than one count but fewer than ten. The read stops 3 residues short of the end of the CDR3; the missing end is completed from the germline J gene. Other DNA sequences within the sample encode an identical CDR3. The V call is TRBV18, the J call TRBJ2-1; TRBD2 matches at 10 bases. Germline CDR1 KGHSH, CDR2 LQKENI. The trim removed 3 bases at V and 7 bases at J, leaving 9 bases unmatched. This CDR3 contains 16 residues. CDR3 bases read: TGTGCCAGCTCACCCCCGAGCAGCGGGGGGGGGAATGAG. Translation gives CASSPPSSGGGNE. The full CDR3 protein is CASSPPSSGGGNEQFF. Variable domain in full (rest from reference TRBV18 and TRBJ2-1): NAGVMQNPRHLVRRRGQEARLRCSPMKGHSHVYWYRQLPEEGLKFMVYLQKENIIDESGMPKERFSAEFPKEGPSILRIQQVVRGDSAAYFCASSPPSSGGGNEQFFGPGTRLTVL.

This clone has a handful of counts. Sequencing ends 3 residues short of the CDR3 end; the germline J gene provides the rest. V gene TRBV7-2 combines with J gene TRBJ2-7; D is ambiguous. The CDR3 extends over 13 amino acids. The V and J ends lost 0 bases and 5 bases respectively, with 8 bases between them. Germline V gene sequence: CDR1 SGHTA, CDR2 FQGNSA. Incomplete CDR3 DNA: TGTGCCAGCAGCTTAGCGCAGGCCCACGAG. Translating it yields CASSLAQAHE. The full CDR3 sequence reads CASSLAQAHEQYF.

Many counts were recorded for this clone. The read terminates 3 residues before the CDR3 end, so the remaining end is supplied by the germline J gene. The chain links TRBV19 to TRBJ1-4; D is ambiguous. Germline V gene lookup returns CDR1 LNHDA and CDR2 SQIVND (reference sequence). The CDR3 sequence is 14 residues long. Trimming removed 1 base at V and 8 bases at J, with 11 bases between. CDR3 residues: CASSIGVAPEKLFF. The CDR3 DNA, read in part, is TGTGCCAGTAGTATAGGCGTCGCCCCGGAAAAA.

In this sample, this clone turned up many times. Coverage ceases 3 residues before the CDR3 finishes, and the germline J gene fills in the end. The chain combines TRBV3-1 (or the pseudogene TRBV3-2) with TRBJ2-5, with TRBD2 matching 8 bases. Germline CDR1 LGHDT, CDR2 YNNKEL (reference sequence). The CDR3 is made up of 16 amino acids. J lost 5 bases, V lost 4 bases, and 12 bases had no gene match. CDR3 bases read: TGTGCCAGCAGCCCCCGGACTAGCCCGGGCCGGGAGACC. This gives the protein CASSPRTSPGRET. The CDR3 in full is CASSPRTSPGRETQYF.

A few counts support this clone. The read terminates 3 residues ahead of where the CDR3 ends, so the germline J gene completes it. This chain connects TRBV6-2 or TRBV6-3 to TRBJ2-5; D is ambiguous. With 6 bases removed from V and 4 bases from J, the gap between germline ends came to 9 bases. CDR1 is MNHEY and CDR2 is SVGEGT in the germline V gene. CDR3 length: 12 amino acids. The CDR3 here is CASRRLGETQYF. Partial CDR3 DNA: TGTGCCAGCAGGAGGCTAGGAGAGACC.

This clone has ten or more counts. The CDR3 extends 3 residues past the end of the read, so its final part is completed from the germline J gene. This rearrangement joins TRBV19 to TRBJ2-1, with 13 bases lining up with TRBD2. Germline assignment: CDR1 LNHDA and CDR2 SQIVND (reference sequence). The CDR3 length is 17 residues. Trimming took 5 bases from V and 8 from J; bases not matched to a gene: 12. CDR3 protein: CASSSTSGGAPGHEQFF. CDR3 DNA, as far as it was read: TGTGCCAGTAGTTCTACTAGCGGGGGGGCCCCCGGGCATGAG.

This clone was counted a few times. Incomplete CDR3 DNA: TGTGCCAGCAGTGCTAGCGGGGGGGCAACAGATACG. It codes for CASSASGGATDT. The CDR3 reads in full as CASSASGGATDTQYF. The chain employs TRBV6-4 and TRBJ2-3; 12 bases map to TRBD2. With the read ending 3 residues before the CDR3 end, the germline J gene is used to fill in that end. In germline, CDR1 is MRHNA, CDR2 SNTAGT. With 4 bases clipped from V and 3 bases from J, the junction kept 2 bases outside the gene matches. The CDR3 totals 15 residues.

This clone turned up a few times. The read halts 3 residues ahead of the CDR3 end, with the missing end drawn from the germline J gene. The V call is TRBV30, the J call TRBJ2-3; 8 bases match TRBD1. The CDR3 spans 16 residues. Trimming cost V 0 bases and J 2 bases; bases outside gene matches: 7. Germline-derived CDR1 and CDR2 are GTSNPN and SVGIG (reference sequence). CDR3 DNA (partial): TGTGCCTGGAGTGTACTGGGACAGGCTTACACAGATACG. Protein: CAWSVLGQAYTDT. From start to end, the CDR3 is CAWSVLGQAYTDTQYF.

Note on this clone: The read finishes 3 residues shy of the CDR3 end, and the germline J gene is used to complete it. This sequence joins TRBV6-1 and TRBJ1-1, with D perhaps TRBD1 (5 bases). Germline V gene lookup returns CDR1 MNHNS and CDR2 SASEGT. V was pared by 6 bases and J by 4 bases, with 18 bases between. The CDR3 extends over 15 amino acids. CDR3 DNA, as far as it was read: TGTGCCAGCAGGGAAACGGGACTCCTGGGCACTGAA. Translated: CASRETGLLGTE. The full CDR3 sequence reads CASRETGLLGTEAFF.

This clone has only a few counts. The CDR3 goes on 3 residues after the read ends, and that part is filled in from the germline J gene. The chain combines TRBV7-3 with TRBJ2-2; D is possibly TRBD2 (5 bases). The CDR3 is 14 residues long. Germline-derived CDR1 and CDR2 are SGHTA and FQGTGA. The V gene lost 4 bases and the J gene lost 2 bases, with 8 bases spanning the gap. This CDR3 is CASSSRGNTGELFF. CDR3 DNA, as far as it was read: TGTGCCAGCAGCTCCCGGGGAAACACCGGGGAG.

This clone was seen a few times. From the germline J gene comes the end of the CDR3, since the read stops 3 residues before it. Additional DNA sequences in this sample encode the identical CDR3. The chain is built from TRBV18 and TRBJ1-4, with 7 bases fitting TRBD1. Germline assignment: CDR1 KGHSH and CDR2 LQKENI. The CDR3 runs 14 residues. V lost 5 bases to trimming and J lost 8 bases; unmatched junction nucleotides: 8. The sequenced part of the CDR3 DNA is TGTGCCAGCTCAGTGAGGGGGCAGTCGGAAAAA. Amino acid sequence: CASSVRGQSEK. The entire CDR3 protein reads CASSVRGQSEKLFF.

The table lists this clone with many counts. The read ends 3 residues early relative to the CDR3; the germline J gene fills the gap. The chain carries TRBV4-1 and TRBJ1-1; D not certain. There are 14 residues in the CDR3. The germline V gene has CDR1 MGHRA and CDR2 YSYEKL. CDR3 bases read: TGCGCCAGCAGCCAAGAGGGCTGGCCGGATTCA. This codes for CASSQEGWPDS. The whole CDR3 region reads CASSQEGWPDSAFF.

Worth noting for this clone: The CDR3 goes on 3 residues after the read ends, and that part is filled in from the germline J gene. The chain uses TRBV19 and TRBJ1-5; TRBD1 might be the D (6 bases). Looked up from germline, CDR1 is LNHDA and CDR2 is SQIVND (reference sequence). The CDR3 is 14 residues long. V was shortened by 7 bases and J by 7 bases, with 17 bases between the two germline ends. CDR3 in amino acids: CASKLDQGWQPQHF. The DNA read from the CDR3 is TGTGCCAGTAAATTAGACCAGGGGTGGCAGCCC. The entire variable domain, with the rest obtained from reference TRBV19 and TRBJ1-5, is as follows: DGGITQSPKYLFRKEGQNVTLSCEQNLNHDAMYWYRQDPGQGLRLIYYSQIVNDFQKGDIAEGYSVSREKKESFPLTVTSAQKNPTAFYLCASKLDQGWQPQHFGDGTRLSIL.

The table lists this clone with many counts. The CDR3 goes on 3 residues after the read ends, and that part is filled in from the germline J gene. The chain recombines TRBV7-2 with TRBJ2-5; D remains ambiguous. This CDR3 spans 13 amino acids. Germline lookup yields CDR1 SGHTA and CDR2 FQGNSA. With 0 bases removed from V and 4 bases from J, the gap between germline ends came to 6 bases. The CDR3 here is CASSLAERETQYF. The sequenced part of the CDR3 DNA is TGTGCCAGCAGCTTAGCGGAGCGAGAGACC.

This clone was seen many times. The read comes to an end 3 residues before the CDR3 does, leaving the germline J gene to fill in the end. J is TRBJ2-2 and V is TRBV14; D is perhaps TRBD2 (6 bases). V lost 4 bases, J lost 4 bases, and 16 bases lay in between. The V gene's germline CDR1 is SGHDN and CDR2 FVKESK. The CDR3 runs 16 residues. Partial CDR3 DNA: TGTGCCAGCAGCCTCCCTAGTCGGGGAGGCACCGGGGAG. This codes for CASSLPSRGGTGE. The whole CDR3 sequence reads CASSLPSRGGTGELFF.

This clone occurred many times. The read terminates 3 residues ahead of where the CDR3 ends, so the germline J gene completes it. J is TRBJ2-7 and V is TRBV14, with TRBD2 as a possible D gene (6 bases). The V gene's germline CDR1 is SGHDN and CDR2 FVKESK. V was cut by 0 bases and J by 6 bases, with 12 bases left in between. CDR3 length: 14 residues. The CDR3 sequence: CASSQDHGGGEQYF. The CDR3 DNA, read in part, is TGTGCCAGCAGCCAAGATCACGGGGGAGGCGAG.

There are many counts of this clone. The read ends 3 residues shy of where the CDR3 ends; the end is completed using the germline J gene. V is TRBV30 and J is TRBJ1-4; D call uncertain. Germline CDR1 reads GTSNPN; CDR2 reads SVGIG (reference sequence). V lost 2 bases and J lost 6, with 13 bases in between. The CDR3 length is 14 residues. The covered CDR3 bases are TGTGCCTGGAGTTTGGGCCCGCAGGATGAAAAA. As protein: CAWSLGPQDEK. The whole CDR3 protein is CAWSLGPQDEKLFF.

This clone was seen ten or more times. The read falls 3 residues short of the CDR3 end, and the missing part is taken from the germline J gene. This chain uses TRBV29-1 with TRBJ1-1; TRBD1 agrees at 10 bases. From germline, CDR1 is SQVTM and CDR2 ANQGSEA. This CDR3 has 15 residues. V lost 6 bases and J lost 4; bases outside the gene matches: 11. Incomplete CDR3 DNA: TGCAGCGTCACTACGACAGGGGGCGCCTTCACTGAA. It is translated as CSVTTTGGAFTE. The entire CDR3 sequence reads CSVTTTGGAFTEAFF.

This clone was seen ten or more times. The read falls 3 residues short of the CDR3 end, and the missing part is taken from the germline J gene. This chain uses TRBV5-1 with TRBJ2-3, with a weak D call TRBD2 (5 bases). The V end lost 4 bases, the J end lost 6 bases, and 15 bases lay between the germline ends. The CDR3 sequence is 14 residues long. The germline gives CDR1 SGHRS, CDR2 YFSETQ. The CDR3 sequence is CASSQSGPGDTQYF. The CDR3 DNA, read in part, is TGCGCCAGCAGCCAGTCCGGCCCGGGGGATACG.

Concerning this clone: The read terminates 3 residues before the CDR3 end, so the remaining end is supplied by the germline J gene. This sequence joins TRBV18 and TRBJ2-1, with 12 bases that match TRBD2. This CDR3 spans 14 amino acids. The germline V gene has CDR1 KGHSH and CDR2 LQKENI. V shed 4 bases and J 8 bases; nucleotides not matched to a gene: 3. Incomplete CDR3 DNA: TGTGCCAGCTCACTGGGACTAGCGGGTGATGAG. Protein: CASSLGLAGDE. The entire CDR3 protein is CASSLGLAGDEQFF. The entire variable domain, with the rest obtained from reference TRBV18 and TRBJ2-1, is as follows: NAGVMQNPRHLVRRRGQEARLRCSPMKGHSHVYWYRQLPEEGLKFMVYLQKENIIDESGMPKERFSAEFPKEGPSILRIQQVVRGDSAAYFCASSLGLAGDEQFFGPGTRLTVL.

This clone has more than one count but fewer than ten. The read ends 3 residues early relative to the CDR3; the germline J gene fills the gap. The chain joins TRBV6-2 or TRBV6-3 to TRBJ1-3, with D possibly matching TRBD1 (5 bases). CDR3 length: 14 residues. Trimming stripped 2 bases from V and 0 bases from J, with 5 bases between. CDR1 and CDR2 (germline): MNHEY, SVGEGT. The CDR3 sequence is CASSYDSSGNTIYF. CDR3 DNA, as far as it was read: TGTGCCAGCAGTTACGACAGCTCTGGAAACACC.

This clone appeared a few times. The CDR3 bases that were read are TGTGCCAGCAGTGAATACGGTCATCAGCCC. Translated, it gives CASSEYGHQP. The complete CDR3 reads CASSEYGHQPQHF. V usage is TRBV2 and J usage is TRBJ1-5, with D uncertain. Coverage ceases 3 residues before the CDR3 finishes, and the germline J gene fills in the end. The V gene lost 2 bases and the J gene lost 5 bases, with 7 bases spanning the gap. Germline CDR1 and CDR2: SNHLY and FYNNEI. This CDR3 spans 13 amino acids.

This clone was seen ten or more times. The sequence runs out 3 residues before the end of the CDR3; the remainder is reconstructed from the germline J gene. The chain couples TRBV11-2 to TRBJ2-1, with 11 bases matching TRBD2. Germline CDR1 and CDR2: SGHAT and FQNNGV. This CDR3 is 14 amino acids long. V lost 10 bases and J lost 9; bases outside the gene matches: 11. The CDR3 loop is CATTVSGGAREQFF. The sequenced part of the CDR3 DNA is TGTGCCACCACCGTTAGCGGGGGGGCCCGTGAG.

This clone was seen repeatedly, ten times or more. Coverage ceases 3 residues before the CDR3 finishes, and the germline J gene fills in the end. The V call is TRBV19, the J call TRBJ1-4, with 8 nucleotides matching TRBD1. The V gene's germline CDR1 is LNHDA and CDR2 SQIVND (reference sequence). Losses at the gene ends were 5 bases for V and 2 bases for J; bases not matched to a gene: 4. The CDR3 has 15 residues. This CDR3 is CASSPRTGTNEKLFF. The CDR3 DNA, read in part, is TGTGCCAGTAGTCCGAGGACAGGGACTAATGAAAAA.

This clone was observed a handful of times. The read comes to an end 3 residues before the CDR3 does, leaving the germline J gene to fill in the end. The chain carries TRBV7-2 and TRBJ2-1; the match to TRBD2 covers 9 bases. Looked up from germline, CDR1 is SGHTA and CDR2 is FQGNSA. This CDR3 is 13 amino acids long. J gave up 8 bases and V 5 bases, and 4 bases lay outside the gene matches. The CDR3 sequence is CASSARTSDEQFF. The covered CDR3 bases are TGTGCCAGCAGCGCCCGGACTAGCGATGAG. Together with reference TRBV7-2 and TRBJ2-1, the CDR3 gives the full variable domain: GAGVSQSPSNKVTEKGKDVELRCDPISGHTALYWYRQSLGQGLEFLIYFQGNSAPDKSGLPSDRFSAERTGGSVSTLTIQRTQQEDSAVYLCASSARTSDEQFFGPGTRLTVL.

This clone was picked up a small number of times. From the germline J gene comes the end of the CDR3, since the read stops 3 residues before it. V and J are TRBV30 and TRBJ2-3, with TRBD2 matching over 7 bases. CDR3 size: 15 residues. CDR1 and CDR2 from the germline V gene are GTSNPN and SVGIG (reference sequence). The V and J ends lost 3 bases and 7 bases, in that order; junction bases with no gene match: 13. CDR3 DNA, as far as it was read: TGTGCCTGGAGCTCCCTGGAAGCGGGGTTGAATACG. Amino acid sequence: CAWSSLEAGLNT. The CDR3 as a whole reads CAWSSLEAGLNTQYF.